The clone carrying this TCR beta chain has just one count. TCRdb's copy holds only in-frame clones and misses some; the assay was immunoSEQ multiplex PCR. Here the sample spans hundreds of thousands of clones, approximately 86% being singletons. These data originate in a study of blood T cell repertoires in COVID-19. The ends were cut back, 1 base at V and 1 base at J, with 14 bases in the middle. The CDR3 runs to 16 residues. Germline CDR1 SGHDT, CDR2 YYEEEE. Sample: peripheral blood. J is TRBJ1-2 and V is TRBV5-6; TRBD1 is a possible D gene (5 bases). The TCR sequence derives from a woman of 80 years or more with active or convalescent COVID-19. This chain's CDR3 is CASSLSRGSGNYGYTF. The DNA for the CDR3 is TGTGCCAGCAGCTTGTCTCGGGGGTCTGGTAACTATGGCTACACCTTC.